This T cell receptor beta chain emerged from a study of blood T cell repertoires in COVID-19. In the study's own analysis: Nucleated cell number was recorded as an estimate derived from reference gene primer amplification. Method: immunoSEQ multiplex PCR; TCRdb's copy keeps in-frame clones and lacks some. The V and J calls and clone size are taken from that table; D and trimming were inferred from the DNA. The table records 110,000 to 150,000 clones, 88% of them present only once. V gave up 1 base and J gave up 14 bases; unmatched junction bases: 10. Germline values: CDR1 LGHNA, CDR2 YSLEER. There are 14 residues in the CDR3.

The TCR was taken from an older woman with acute or convalescent COVID-19. The specimen sequenced was peripheral blood. This sequence joins TRBV4-3 and TRBJ2-3; 9 nucleotides agree with TRBD2. The chain's CDR3 is CASSQGTSAVERYF. CDR3 in DNA: TGCGCCAGCAGCCAAGGGACTAGCGCCGTTGAGAGGTATTTT.